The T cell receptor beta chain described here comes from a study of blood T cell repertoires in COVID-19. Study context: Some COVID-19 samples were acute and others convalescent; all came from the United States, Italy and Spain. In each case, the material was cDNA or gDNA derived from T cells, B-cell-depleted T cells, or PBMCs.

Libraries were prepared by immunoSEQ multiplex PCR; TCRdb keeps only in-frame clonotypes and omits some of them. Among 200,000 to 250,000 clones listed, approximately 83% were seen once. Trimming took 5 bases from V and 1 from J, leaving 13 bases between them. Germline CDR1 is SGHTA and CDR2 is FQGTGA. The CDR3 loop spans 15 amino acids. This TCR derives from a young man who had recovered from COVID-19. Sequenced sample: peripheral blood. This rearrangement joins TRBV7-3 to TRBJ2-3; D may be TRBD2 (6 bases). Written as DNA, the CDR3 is TGTGCCAGCAGCCCCGGGAGCTTCGGCACAGATACGCAGTATTTT. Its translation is CASSPGSFGTDTQYF.